These T cell receptor beta chains were read from a single sample in a study of identifying expanded T cells in peripheral blood. Only in-frame clones appear in the TCRdb table, and some are missing; sequencing was by immunoSEQ multiplex PCR. The table has about 89,000 clones, approximately 90% seen once. Sequencing input: blood. The receptors shown here come from a person aged 18 to 69 in good health. CDR3s include the opening cysteine and the closing phenylalanine or tryptophan. Fields, in order: V gene, J gene, clone size, D gene, CDR3 protein, CDR3 DNA. A D gene is named only where the DNA matches it firmly. Where a row states a size, it is once, few, many or the class of an expanded clone; other rows omit it.

v_call: TRBV7-6; j_call: TRBJ2-5; clone_size: NA; d_call: TRBD1; cdr3_aa: CASSLGQSPTQYF; cdr3_nt: TGTGCCAGCAGCTTGGGACAGAGCCCGACCCAGTACTTC
v_call: TRBV18; j_call: TRBJ2-3; clone_size: NA; d_call: NA; cdr3_aa: CASSPPSTADTQYF; cdr3_nt: TGTGCCAGCTCACCACCGTCCACGGCAGATACGCAGTATTTT
v_call: TRBV4-1; j_call: TRBJ1-1; clone_size: NA; d_call: NA; cdr3_aa: CASSQVPRLNTEAFF; cdr3_nt: TGCGCCAGCAGCCAAGTTCCCAGGCTGAACACTGAAGCTTTCTTT
v_call: TRBV28; j_call: TRBJ2-1; clone_size: NA; d_call: NA; cdr3_aa: CASSLTTLSASARYNEQFF; cdr3_nt: TGTGCCAGCAGTTTAACCACTCTGTCGGCTAGCGCTAGATACAATGAGCAGTTCTTC
v_call: TRBV7-8; j_call: TRBJ2-5; clone_size: NA; d_call: NA; cdr3_aa: CASSFRIGETQYF; cdr3_nt: TGTGCCAGCAGCTTCAGGATAGGGGAGACCCAGTACTTC
v_call: TRBV2; j_call: TRBJ2-5; clone_size: NA; d_call: NA; cdr3_aa: CASSRETQYF; cdr3_nt: TGTGCCAGCAGTCGTGAGACCCAGTACTTC
v_call: TRBV23-1; j_call: TRBJ1-5; clone_size: NA; d_call: NA; cdr3_aa: CASSPFRENQPQHF; cdr3_nt: TGCGCCAGCAGCCCTTTCAGGGAGAATCAGCCCCAGCATTTT
v_call: TRBV7-9; j_call: TRBJ1-4; clone_size: NA; d_call: NA; cdr3_aa: CASTNISGALEKLFF; cdr3_nt: TGTGCCAGCACCAATATTTCAGGGGCACTGGAAAAACTGTTTTTT
v_call: TRBV6-1; j_call: TRBJ1-1; clone_size: NA; d_call: TRBD1; cdr3_aa: CASSFGNRGDTEAFF; cdr3_nt: TGTGCCAGCAGTTTCGGGAACAGGGGTGACACTGAAGCTTTCTTT
v_call: TRBV6-1; j_call: TRBJ2-6; clone_size: NA; d_call: TRBD1; cdr3_aa: CASSETGTVGSGANVLTF; cdr3_nt: TGTGCCAGCAGTGAGACCGGGACAGTAGGCTCTGGGGCCAACGTCCTGACTTTC
v_call: TRBV6-4; j_call: TRBJ2-1; clone_size: NA; d_call: TRBD2; cdr3_aa: CASSMTVTSESNEQFF; cdr3_nt: TGTGCCAGCAGCATGACGGTGACTAGCGAGTCCAATGAGCAGTTCTTC
v_call: TRBV12-2; j_call: TRBJ2-7; clone_size: NA; d_call: NA; cdr3_aa: CASRTPEGILSVKGEQYF; cdr3_nt: TGTGCAAGTCGCACGCCCGAGGGCATCCTCTCCGTGAAGGGGGAGCAGTACTTC
v_call: TRBV5-4; j_call: TRBJ2-7; clone_size: NA; d_call: NA; cdr3_aa: CASSGPYGQYF; cdr3_nt: TGTGCCAGCAGCGGGCCGTACGGGCAGTACTTC
v_call: TRBV21-1; j_call: TRBJ2-7; clone_size: NA; d_call: NA; cdr3_aa: CASSKADQRAPRYEQYF; cdr3_nt: TGTGCCAGCAGCAAAGCGGACCAGCGGGCTCCTAGGTACGAGCAGTACTTC
v_call: TRBV7-9; j_call: TRBJ2-2; clone_size: few; d_call: NA; cdr3_aa: CASSLDTGELFF; cdr3_nt: TGTGCCAGCAGCTTGGACACCGGGGAGCTGTTTTTT
v_call: TRBV9; j_call: TRBJ1-3; clone_size: NA; d_call: NA; cdr3_aa: CASSVGRWAGNGNTIYF; cdr3_nt: TGTGCCAGCAGCGTAGGCCGATGGGCAGGGAATGGAAACACCATATATTTT
v_call: TRBV6-5; j_call: TRBJ1-1; clone_size: NA; d_call: NA; cdr3_aa: CASSYSNSRAAEAFF; cdr3_nt: TGTGCCAGCAGTTACTCGAATAGCCGGGCGGCTGAAGCTTTCTTT
v_call: TRBV28; j_call: TRBJ1-1; clone_size: NA; d_call: TRBD1; cdr3_aa: CASSYLTGGISEAFF; cdr3_nt: TGTGCCAGCAGTTATTTGACAGGGGGCATCAGTGAAGCTTTCTTT
v_call: TRBV12-5; j_call: TRBJ2-3; clone_size: NA; d_call: NA; cdr3_aa: CASAENQGGDTQYF; cdr3_nt: TGTGCTAGTGCCGAAAACCAGGGAGGAGATACGCAGTATTTT
v_call: TRBV19; j_call: TRBJ2-7; clone_size: NA; d_call: TRBD1; cdr3_aa: CASSGDRGDEQYF; cdr3_nt: TGTGCCAGTAGTGGGGACAGGGGAGACGAGCAGTACTTC
v_call: TRBV7-9; j_call: TRBJ2-2; clone_size: NA; d_call: TRBD1; cdr3_aa: CASSETGTGELFF; cdr3_nt: TGTGCCAGCAGCGAGACAGGGACCGGGGAGCTGTTTTTT
v_call: TRBV6-6; j_call: TRBJ2-4; clone_size: NA; d_call: NA; cdr3_aa: CASSYSDLNIQYF; cdr3_nt: TGTGCCAGCAGTTACTCGGATTTAAACATTCAGTACTTC
v_call: TRBV9; j_call: TRBJ2-3; clone_size: NA; d_call: TRBD1; cdr3_aa: CASSSRQGALADTQYF; cdr3_nt: TGTGCCAGCAGCTCCCGTCAGGGGGCACTGGCAGATACGCAGTATTTT